The present T cell receptor beta chain was sequenced within a study of metastatic and nonmetastatic thyroid tumors. Points from the study as a whole: Malignant thyroid tumors reportedly exceeded benign nodules significantly in TCR beta diversity, with the difference appearing in blood and tumor.

Thyroid surgery took place with no prior treatment in any patient. CDR1 is SGHVS, CDR2 FQNEAQ, per germline. V was trimmed by 10 bases and J by 3 bases, leaving 16 bases between them. The CDR3 loop spans 14 amino acids. TCRdb re-processed the PCR reads through MiXCR. The top ten hold 15% to 20% of the sample, which has some 38,000 clones, around 20% seen once. At least ten counts were recorded for this clone. The target antigen is unknown. The V and J genes are TRBV7-8 and TRBJ1-5; possibly TRBD1 for D (6 bases). This clonotype was sampled from a female donor with papillary thyroid cancer or a benign thyroid nodule (not recorded which). Some clones in this sample may be carry-over from other donors' samples. Sequencing used blood. CDR3 residues: CATPSRTVNQPQHF. CDR3 sequence (DNA): TGTGCCACCCCTTCGAGGACAGTCAATCAGCCCCAGCATTTT.